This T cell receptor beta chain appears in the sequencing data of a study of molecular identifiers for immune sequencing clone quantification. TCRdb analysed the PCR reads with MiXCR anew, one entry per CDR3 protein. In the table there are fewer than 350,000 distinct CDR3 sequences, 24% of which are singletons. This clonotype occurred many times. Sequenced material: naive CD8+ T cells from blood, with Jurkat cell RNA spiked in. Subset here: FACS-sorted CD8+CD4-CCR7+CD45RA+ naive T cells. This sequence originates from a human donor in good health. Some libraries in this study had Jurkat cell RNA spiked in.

The CDR3 sequence: CASGEDTQYF. The CDR3 DNA reads as TGTGCCAGCGGGGAAGATACGCAGTATTTT. The V gene is TRBV6-2 or TRBV6-3, the J gene TRBJ2-3; D unclear. The CDR3 totals 10 residues. Germline V gives CDR1 MNHEY, CDR2 SVGEGT. Trimming took 8 bases from V and 5 from J, leaving 5 bases between them.